These 11 T cell receptor beta chains were sequenced from one sample in a study of T-cell reconstitution after alpha-beta-depleted transplantation in children. Library preparation (for TCRbeta) was performed with unique molecular identifiers. Each CDR3 protein gets one entry after TCRdb re-called the PCR reads with MiXCR. Among 420,000 or so distinct CDR3 sequences listed, roughly a tenth were seen once. The sequencing here drew on PBMCs from the stem cell graft donor, taken from the stem cell graft. Receptors were obtained from a human donor who donated a stem cell graft to a child with acute myeloid leukemia.

This clonotype was counted between two and nine times. The chain is built from TRBV4-3 and TRBJ2-3; TRBD1 agrees at 10 bases. This CDR3 is 17 amino acids long. CDR1 LGHNA and CDR2 YSLEER come from the germline V gene. The ends lost 3 bases at V and 6 bases at J; junction bases unmatched: 12. CDR3 loop: CASSQSFGDRGPDTQYF. The CDR3 DNA follows: TGCGCCAGCAGCCAGAGTTTCGGGGACAGGGGTCCGGATACGCAGTATTTT.

The chain links TRBV7-9 to TRBJ1-1; maybe TRBD1 (5 bases). V was shortened by 1 base and J by 4 bases, with 10 bases between the two germline ends. Germline loops: CDR1 SEHNR, CDR2 FQNEAQ (reference sequence). The length of the CDR3 is 14 residues. The CDR3 DNA is TGTGCCAGCAGCTTAGTGGGGGACTTCACTGAAGCTTTCTTT. Amino acid sequence: CASSLVGDFTEAFF.

This clonotype has only a few counts. The CDR3: CASSQDSGGYGYTF. CDR3 coding DNA: TGCGCCAGCAGCCAAGACTCGGGAGGCTATGGCTACACCTTC. The rearrangement joins TRBV4-3 to TRBJ1-2, with no clear D. The CDR3 runs 14 residues. Germline assignment: CDR1 LGHNA and CDR2 YSLEER. Trimming removed 0 bases at V and 4 bases at J, with 9 bases between.

This clonotype occurred a few times. The rearrangement uses TRBV27 and TRBJ1-5, with D perhaps TRBD1 (5 bases). The CDR3 is 14 amino acids. In germline, CDR1 is MNHEY, CDR2 SMNVEV (reference sequence). Trimming removed 3 bases from V and 4 bases from J, with 10 bases in between. CDR3 amino acids: CASSFQGENQPQHF. CDR3 sequence (DNA): TGTGCCAGCAGTTTTCAGGGTGAAAATCAGCCCCAGCATTTT.

This chain links TRBV5-6 with TRBJ1-5; D unresolved. The V gene lost 9 bases and the J gene lost 3 bases, with 25 bases spanning the gap. CDR3 length: 17 residues. CDR1 and CDR2 (germline): SGHDT, YYEEEE. CDR3 region: CAMSLWRLSMINQPQHF. Here the CDR3 DNA reads TGTGCCATGAGCTTGTGGCGCCTCAGCATGATCAATCAGCCCCAGCATTTT.

A few counts support this clonotype. This sequence joins TRBV12-3 or TRBV12-4 and TRBJ2-7; D is ambiguous. The ends were cut back, 2 bases at V and 6 bases at J, with 14 bases in the middle. The CDR3 length is 14 residues. The CDR3 sequence is CASSLTGSTREQYF. CDR3 nucleotides: TGTGCCAGCAGTTTAACCGGCAGCACCCGCGAGCAGTACTTC.

The chain is built from TRBV5-5 and TRBJ1-1, with D possibly matching TRBD1 (6 bases). CDR1 and CDR2 (germline): SGHKS, YYEKEE (reference sequence). CDR3 length: 16 amino acids. The ends were cut back, 4 bases at V and 2 bases at J, with 18 bases in the middle. The DNA of the CDR3 is TGTGCCAGCAGCAAGACAGGAGGGGGAGTAAACACTGAAGCTTTCTTT. It specifies CASSKTGGGVNTEAFF.

J is TRBJ2-1 and V is TRBV5-6, with 8 bases identical to TRBD1. The CDR3 contains 15 residues. Trimming removed 3 bases from V and 6 bases from J; junction bases left unmatched: 8. The V gene's germline CDR1 is SGHDT and CDR2 YYEEEE. The CDR3 loop is CASSSRDRRINEQFF. In DNA, the CDR3 is TGTGCCAGCAGCTCCCGGGACAGGCGAATCAATGAGCAGTTCTTC.

The rearrangement links TRBV4-2 to TRBJ2-1; 13 positions match TRBD2. CDR3 size: 19 residues. V lost 0 bases and J lost 2; bases outside the gene matches: 7. CDR1 is LGHNA and CDR2 is YNFKEQ in the germline V gene. CDR3 amino acids: CASSQDSLAGGDPYNEQFF. CDR3 coding DNA: TGTGCCAGCAGCCAAGACTCACTAGCGGGAGGGGACCCCTACAATGAGCAGTTCTTC.

This clonotype has a count of ten or more. The chain employs TRBV18 and TRBJ2-3; D possibly corresponds to TRBD1 (5 bases). Germline V CDR1 and CDR2: KGHSH, LQKENI. Deletions cut 1 base from V and 4 bases from J, with 6 bases between. The CDR3 contains 13 residues. The CDR3 bases are TGTGCCAGCTCACCACAGGGGTCAGATACGCAGTATTTT. This translates into CASSPQGSDTQYF.

There are many counts of this clonotype. The chain employs TRBV7-9 and TRBJ1-2; the D is unclear. Germline values: CDR1 SEHNR, CDR2 FQNEAQ (reference sequence). The CDR3 has 13 amino acids. V was pared by 3 bases and J by 4 bases, with 9 bases between. The CDR3 region has the DNA TGTGCCAGCAGCTTTAGTGCCGGCTATGGCTACACCTTC. Its protein product is CASSFSAGYGYTF.